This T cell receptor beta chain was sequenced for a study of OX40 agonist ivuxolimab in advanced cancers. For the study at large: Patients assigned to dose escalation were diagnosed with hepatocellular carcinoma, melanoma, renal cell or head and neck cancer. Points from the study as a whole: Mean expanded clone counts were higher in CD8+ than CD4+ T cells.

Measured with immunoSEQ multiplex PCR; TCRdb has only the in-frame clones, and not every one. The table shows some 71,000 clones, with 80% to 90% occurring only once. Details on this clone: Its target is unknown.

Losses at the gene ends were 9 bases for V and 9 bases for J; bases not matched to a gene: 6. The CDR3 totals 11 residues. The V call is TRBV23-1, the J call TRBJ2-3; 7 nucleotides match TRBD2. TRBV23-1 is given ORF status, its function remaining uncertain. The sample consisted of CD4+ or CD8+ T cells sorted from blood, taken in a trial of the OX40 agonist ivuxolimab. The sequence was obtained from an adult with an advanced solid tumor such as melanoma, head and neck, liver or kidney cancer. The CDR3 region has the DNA TGCGCCAGGCAGGCGGGGGTAACGCAGTATTTT. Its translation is CARQAGVTQYF.